This T cell receptor beta chain was obtained from a study of type 1 regulatory T cells. Whole-study context: T-allo10 is an in vitro-generated, Tr1-enriched CD4 T cell product specific for alloantigen.

Trimming stripped 5 bases from V and 5 bases from J, with 14 bases between. CDR3 length: 14 amino acids. The germline V gene has CDR1 KGHDR and CDR2 SFDVKD. To note about this clonotype: Its target is not known.

TCRdb recomputed calls from the reads with MiXCR, one row per CDR3 protein. The sample has about 68,000 distinct CDR3 sequences; approximately 64% are singletons. The V and J genes are TRBV24-1 and TRBJ2-5; D may be TRBD2 (6 bases). The sample taken for sequencing was cultured T cells, either the whole culture or a sorted T cell fraction (not recorded which). Subset here: Tr1-enriched cell product generated in vitro against host alloantigens. This TCR was sampled from a human donor in good health. CDR3 sequence reads: CATSASGTFETQYF. DNA for the CDR3: TGTGCCACCAGTGCCTCCGGGACTTTTGAGACCCAGTACTTC.